Listed below are T cell receptor beta chains from one sample, sequenced in a study of CD8+ T cells in alopecia areata. Some clones are missing from TCRdb's copy, which holds only in-frame ones; the method was immunoSEQ multiplex PCR. The repertoire includes around 130,000 clones, roughly three fifths of them detected once, and 4.5% sits in the top ten. Sequences were derived from CD4+ T cells sorted from blood, sampled at week 0. The source of these receptors is a human donor with alopecia areata. Each CDR3 is given with its conserved first and last residue. Each record gives: J gene, V gene, D gene, CDR3 protein, CDR3 DNA. The D gene is left open where the match is weak.

J: TRBJ2-5
V: TRBV10-3
D: TRBD1
CDR3: CATWDRAVETQYF
DNA: TGTGCCACCTGGGACAGGGCCGTGGAGACCCAGTACTTC

J: TRBJ2-3
V: TRBV7-2
D: -
CDR3: CASSLASGEYF
DNA: TGTGCCAGCAGCTTAGCTTCGGGAGAGTATTTT

J: TRBJ2-5
V: TRBV11-2
D: -
CDR3: CASSLGSQETQYF
DNA: TGTGCCAGCAGCTTAGGCAGCCAAGAGACCCAGTACTTC

J: TRBJ2-3
V: TRBV27
D: -
CDR3: CASSLSQDGADTQYF
DNA: TGTGCCAGCAGTTTGAGCCAGGACGGTGCAGATACGCAGTATTTT

J: TRBJ1-1
V: TRBV29-1
D: -
CDR3: CSAGRWRANTEAFF
DNA: TGCAGCGCGGGGAGGTGGAGGGCGAACACTGAAGCTTTCTTT

J: TRBJ2-3
V: TRBV4-1
D: -
CDR3: CASSQQSGIGDTQYF
DNA: TGCGCCAGCAGCCAACAATCTGGGATCGGGGATACGCAGTATTTT

J: TRBJ2-7
V: TRBV28
D: -
CDR3: CASSRSFGRYYEQYF
DNA: TGTGCCAGCAGCCGCTCCTTTGGGCGCTACTACGAGCAGTACTTC

J: TRBJ2-5
V: TRBV5-1
D: -
CDR3: CASSPTGREETQYF
DNA: TGCGCCAGCAGCCCGACAGGGAGGGAGGAGACCCAGTACTTC

J: TRBJ1-2
V: TRBV4-3
D: TRBD1
CDR3: CASSQAGTGAASYGYTF
DNA: TGCGCCAGCAGCCAGGCCGGGACAGGAGCCGCTTCCTATGGCTACACCTTC

J: TRBJ2-7
V: TRBV7-9
D: TRBD1
CDR3: CASSLYRGSEQYF
DNA: TGTGCCAGCAGCCTTTACAGGGGAAGCGAGCAGTACTTC

J: TRBJ1-6
V: TRBV28
D: -
CDR3: CASRQGAGSSSPLHF
DNA: TGTGCCAGCAGACAGGGCGCGGGGTCCTCTTCACCCCTCCACTTT

J: TRBJ1-2
V: TRBV25-1
D: TRBD1
CDR3: CASRGLRTGGSGYTF
DNA: TGTGCCAGCAGAGGTCTCCGGACAGGGGGTTCTGGCTACACCTTC